A single sample gave rise to the 25 T cell receptor beta chains below, sequenced in a study of identical twins. TCRdb re-called the 5' RACE reads with MiXCR, one entry per CDR3 protein. The sample lists 1.5 million or so distinct CDR3 sequences; 25% to 35% were seen once. The sample comprised cord blood. Receptor source: a newborn girl in good health.

The V gene is TRBV5-1, the J gene TRBJ2-1, with 10 bases that match TRBD2. Germline CDR1 reads SGHRS; CDR2 reads YFSETQ. The length of the CDR3 is 16 residues. Trimming took 6 bases from V and 4 from J; bases not matched to a gene: 10. The CDR3 DNA sequence: TGCGCCAGCAACCGAGGGGCTAGCGGGGGTTACAATGAGCAGTTCTTC. It codes for CASNRGASGGYNEQFF.

This clonotype was counted at least ten times. The CDR3 nucleotides read TGTGCCAGCAGCTTTATAGGGGTGACCTACGAGCAGTACTTC. This encodes CASSFIGVTYEQYF. The V call is TRBV7-2, the J call TRBJ2-7, with a weak D call TRBD1 (5 bases). The CDR3 runs 14 residues. The V gene lost 3 bases and the J gene lost 2 bases, with 11 bases spanning the gap. Germline-derived CDR1 and CDR2 are SGHTA and FQGNSA. Using reference TRBV7-2 and TRBJ2-7 for the parts outside the CDR3, the full variable domain is GAGVSQSPSNKVTEKGKDVELRCDPISGHTALYWYRQSLGQGLEFLIYFQGNSAPDKSGLPSDRFSAERTGGSVSTLTIQRTQQEDSAVYLCASSFIGVTYEQYFGPGTRLTVT.

The gene calls are TRBV2 and TRBJ2-5, with 7 bases fitting TRBD2. The V gene's germline CDR1 is SNHLY and CDR2 FYNNEI. This CDR3 spans 15 amino acids. Trimming removed 3 bases from V and 4 bases from J; junction bases left unmatched: 8. CDR3 sequence (DNA): TGTGCCAGCAGTGAGATTGGACTAGATACAGAGACCCAGTACTTC. Translating it yields CASSEIGLDTETQYF.

This clonotype has just a few counts. This chain uses TRBV18 with TRBJ2-7, with 9 bases aligning to TRBD2. Trimming took 3 bases from V and 5 from J; bases not matched to a gene: 8. Germline lookup yields CDR1 KGHSH and CDR2 LQKENI. This CDR3 spans 15 amino acids. The chain's CDR3 is CASSPGLAFTHEQYF. CDR3 sequence (DNA): TGTGCCAGCTCACCGGGACTAGCATTTACCCACGAGCAGTACTTC.

Concerning this clonotype: Since a much larger clone is just one base distant, this may be a read error. V and J are TRBV4-2 and TRBJ2-1, with a possible D match to TRBD2 (6 bases). Germline V gives CDR1 LGHNA, CDR2 YNFKEQ. The CDR3 is made up of 15 amino acids. The V end lost 2 bases, the J end lost 6 bases, and 14 bases lay between the germline ends. The CDR3 region has the DNA TGTGCCAGCAGCCAATCTGAACTAGCCTCCAATGAGCAGTTCTTC. Translating gives CASSQSELASNEQFF.

About this clonotype: Because the CDR3 is missing its conserved closing phenylalanine or tryptophan, this is likely a read error. The chain has TRBV5-1 and TRBJ2-1; possibly TRBD2 for D (6 bases). Trimming shortened V by 3 bases and J by 10 bases, and 8 bases separated the two germline ends. CDR1 is SGHRS, CDR2 YFSETQ, per germline. CDR3 length: 11 residues. The CDR3, as DNA: TGCGCCAGCAGCTGGGCGGGAGAGCAGTTCTTA. It is translated as CASSWAGEQFL.

This clonotype was observed a handful of times. The chain recombines TRBV4-1 with TRBJ2-4; TRBD1 matches at 7 bases. Germline CDR1 and CDR2: MGHRA and YSYEKL. Trimming at V came to 2 bases and at J to 1 base, leaving 11 bases not matched to a gene. The CDR3 covers 18 residues. CDR3 in amino acids: CASSQRSKTGSAKNIQYF. CDR3 bases: TGCGCCAGCAGCCAAAGAAGTAAGACAGGGTCGGCCAAAAACATTCAGTACTTC.

The chain has TRBV27 and TRBJ1-2, with TRBD1 matching 10 bases. The V and J ends lost 7 bases and 8 bases, in that order; junction bases with no gene match: 13. The CDR3 extends over 15 amino acids. In germline, CDR1 is MNHEY, CDR2 SMNVEV (reference sequence). The CDR3 DNA reads as TGTGCCAGCAACCAAGGAGGGACAGGGGTTGGCGGCTACACCTTC. It is translated as CASNQGGTGVGGYTF.

The chain combines TRBV5-1 with TRBJ2-7; D perhaps matches TRBD1 (6 bases). Trimming removed 4 bases at V and 4 bases at J, with 15 bases between. Germline V lookup: CDR1 SGHRS, CDR2 YFSETQ. This CDR3 spans 14 amino acids. The CDR3 reads CASSLTGPRYEQYF. DNA for the CDR3: TGCGCCAGCAGCCTTACAGGGCCGAGGTACGAGCAGTACTTC.

The V call is TRBV10-3, the J call TRBJ1-1; 8 positions match TRBD1. CDR1 and CDR2 (germline): ENHRY, SYGVKD. The CDR3 has 13 amino acids. The ends lost 3 bases at V and 5 bases at J; junction bases unmatched: 2. CDR3 DNA sequence: TGTGCCATCAGTGAACAGGGGGTTACTGAAGCTTTCTTT. Translating it yields CAISEQGVTEAFF.

This chain links TRBV4-1 with TRBJ2-7; 7 bases match TRBD1. The CDR3 totals 19 residues. Losses at the gene ends were 2 bases for V and 7 bases for J; bases not matched to a gene: 23. Germline assignment: CDR1 MGHRA and CDR2 YSYEKL. Written as DNA, the CDR3 is TGCGCCAGCAGCCAACTCCCGGGACAGCCAATACTCTCCTACAATGAGCAGTACTTC. This sequence encodes CASSQLPGQPILSYNEQYF.

This clonotype was observed a handful of times. The rearrangement uses TRBV2 and TRBJ2-7, with TRBD1 identical over 9 bases. Unmatched junction bases numbered 6, after V lost 7 bases and J lost 2 bases. The CDR3 is made up of 14 amino acids. Germline V lookup: CDR1 SNHLY, CDR2 FYNNEI. Written as DNA, the CDR3 is TGTGCCAGCACCAAGACAGGGGGACCCTACGAGCAGTACTTC. Translating gives CASTKTGGPYEQYF. The full variable domain, rest sourced from reference TRBV2 and TRBJ2-7, is EPEVTQTPSHQVTQMGQEVILRCVPISNHLYFYWYRQILGQKVEFLVSFYNNEISEKSEIFDDQFSVERPDGSNFTLKIRSTKLEDSAMYFCASTKTGGPYEQYFGPGTRLTVT.

A few counts support this clonotype. The chain uses TRBV10-1 and TRBJ2-3; 7 nucleotides align to TRBD1. Germline CDR1 WNHNN, CDR2 SYGVQD (reference sequence). This CDR3 contains 14 residues. The trim removed 4 bases at V and 2 bases at J, leaving 3 bases unmatched. The CDR3 bases are TGCGCCAGCAGTGCGGACAGGACCACAGATACGCAGTATTTT. It codes for CASSADRTTDTQYF.

The genes are TRBV12-3 or TRBV12-4 and TRBJ1-1; D perhaps matches TRBD1 (6 bases). V lost 7 bases to trimming and J lost 6 bases, with 15 bases between them. The CDR3 is 13 residues long. CDR3 region: CASNIGTFSEAFF. The CDR3 region has the DNA TGTGCCAGCAATATCGGGACATTTTCTGAAGCTTTCTTT.

The V gene is TRBV4-2, the J gene TRBJ2-3; 8 bases agree with TRBD2. Germline lookup yields CDR1 LGHNA and CDR2 YNFKEQ. V lost 0 bases, J lost 1 base, and 9 bases stayed unmatched. The CDR3 consists of 18 residues. The CDR3 loop reads CASSQEVGTSGGTDTQYF. DNA for the CDR3: TGTGCCAGCAGCCAAGAAGTCGGGACTAGTGGCGGCACAGATACGCAGTATTTT.

There are a few counts of this clonotype. V is TRBV20-1 and J is TRBJ2-3, with D unresolved. CDR1 and CDR2 from the germline V gene are DFQATT and SNEGSKA (reference sequence). The CDR3 length is 13 residues. V was pared by 3 bases and J by 6 bases, with 13 bases between. The CDR3 coding sequence is TGCAGTGCTAGGAGGACCCCTGGTGATACGCAGTATTTT. Protein: CSARRTPGDTQYF.

DNA of the CDR3: TGTGCCAGCAGTGAGTCTAAACTAGCGGGAGGCTACAATGAGCAGTTCTTC. It specifies CASSESKLAGGYNEQFF. The chain combines TRBV25-1 with TRBJ2-1; TRBD2 matches at 12 bases. Germline CDR1 is MGHDK and CDR2 is SYGVNS. This CDR3 contains 17 residues. With V trimmed by 3 bases and J by 3 bases, 6 bases remained unmatched.

This clonotype was observed at least ten times. The chain employs TRBV6-2 or TRBV6-3 and TRBJ2-1; D not resolved. This CDR3 has 13 amino acids. V gave up 6 bases and J gave up 2 bases, with 8 bases separating them. Germline CDR1 reads MNHEY; CDR2 reads SVGEGT. The CDR3 region is CASRGGTYNEQFF. CDR3 in DNA: TGTGCCAGCAGGGGCGGTACCTACAATGAGCAGTTCTTC.

In its sample, this clonotype was seen a few times. This sequence joins TRBV3-1 and TRBJ2-3; 11 bases map to TRBD2. CDR1 is LGHDT and CDR2 is YNNKEL in the germline V gene (reference sequence). This CDR3 spans 15 amino acids. V lost 3 bases, J lost 3 bases, and 2 bases stayed unmatched. DNA of the CDR3: TGTGCCAGCAGCCAGACTAGCGGGGAAACAGATACGCAGTATTTT. Protein sequence: CASSQTSGETDTQYF.

The gene calls are TRBV7-9 and TRBJ1-1; 7 bases are a match to TRBD1. Germline assignment: CDR1 SEHNR and CDR2 FQNEAQ (reference sequence). This CDR3 spans 19 amino acids. The junction had 17 bases not matched to a gene; V was cut back by 1 base and J by 3 bases. The CDR3 region has the DNA TGTGCCAGCAGCTTAGTTCGGAGGGTATCTGGAGGACAGGACACTGAAGCTTTCTTT. As protein: CASSLVRRVSGGQDTEAFF.

The chain links TRBV7-2 to TRBJ1-5, with D unresolved. The length of the CDR3 is 14 residues. Trimming pared 2 bases from V and 0 bases from J, leaving 5 bases between. Germline CDR1 and CDR2: SGHTA and FQGNSA. In DNA form, the CDR3 reads TGTGCCAGCAGCTTACACCCTAGCAATCAGCCCCAGCATTTT. Residues: CASSLHPSNQPQHF.

The CDR3 bases are TGTGCCAGCAGCTTGTCGGTCGCCAGCTTGCGGGGTAATGAAAAACTGTTTTTT. This codes for CASSLSVASLRGNEKLFF. V is TRBV7-2 and J is TRBJ1-4; D remains ambiguous. V was clipped by 3 bases and J by 4 bases, with 21 bases between them. Germline V CDR1 and CDR2: SGHTA, FQGNSA. The CDR3 is 18 amino acids.

As for this clonotype: Compared with germline, one end of the junction differs, possibly owing to a read error. The chain employs TRBV12-3 or TRBV12-4 and TRBJ2-1; unclear D gene. The CDR3 is made up of 12 amino acids. This CDR3 is CASSLGYNVQFF. The CDR3 DNA follows: TGTGCCAGCAGTTTAGGCTACAATGTGCAGTTCTTC.

The V and J genes are TRBV6-5 and TRBJ2-5; 14 nucleotides agree with TRBD2. The CDR3 loop spans 15 amino acids. V shed 5 bases and J 11 bases; nucleotides not matched to a gene: 10. Germline V gives CDR1 MNHEY, CDR2 SVGAGI. The CDR3 DNA reads as TGTGCCAGCAGTCCGGGACTAGCGGGAGTCAGGGAGCAGTACTTC. It encodes CASSPGLAGVREQYF.

The CDR3 protein is CASSLWAGGTGELFF. DNA of the CDR3: TGTGCCAGCAGTTTATGGGCGGGAGGCACCGGGGAGCTGTTTTTT. V gene TRBV28 combines with J gene TRBJ2-2, with 8 positions matching TRBD2. Germline V gives CDR1 MDHEN, CDR2 SYDVKM. The CDR3 extends over 15 amino acids. J was trimmed by 4 bases and V by 0 bases; bases with no gene match: 1.